Shown below are 2 T cell receptor beta chains from a single sample sequenced in a study of T and B cells in COVID-19 patients. TRB was amplified from about 240-490 ng of blood genomic DNA. Multiplex PCR with BIOMED2 TRB-A/B primer pools amplified TRB rearrangements. MiXCR, run by TCRdb on the multiplex PCR reads, gives a single entry per CDR3 protein. The sample lists roughly 5,000 distinct CDR3 sequences; 30% to 40% were seen once. The specimen sequenced was blood. These receptors were taken from a human donor who had recovered from COVID-19.

The V and J genes are TRBV4-2 and TRBJ1-6; a possible D gene is TRBD1 (5 bases). The CDR3 extends over 16 amino acids. CDR1 is LGHNA, CDR2 YNFKEQ, per germline. Trimming removed 0 bases at V and 7 bases at J, with 13 bases between. CDR3 sequence: CASSQEPGRINSPLHF. The CDR3 DNA reads as TGTGCCAGCAGCCAAGAACCGGGACGGATAAATTCACCCCTCCACTTT.

This clonotype ranks as medium-sized (0.01 to 0.1%). The rearrangement links TRBV6-5 to TRBJ2-2, with 8 nucleotides matching TRBD1. The germline V gene encodes CDR1 MNHEY and CDR2 SVGAGI. V lost 4 bases and J lost 1; bases outside the gene matches: 5. The CDR3 spans 16 residues. CDR3 coding DNA: TGTGCCAGCAGTTCGAGGACAGGGAAGAACACCGGGGAGCTGTTTTTT. Its protein is CASSSRTGKNTGELFF.